One sample yielded the 27 T cell receptor beta chains listed below, sequenced in a study of cytomegalovirus exposure and HLA in healthy donors. Vbeta (60) and Jbeta (13) primers were used in the PCR. Profiling relied on immunoSEQ multiplex PCR, and the TCRdb table lists in-frame clones only, not all of them. This table holds some 150,000 clones, roughly 80% found once. Source material: PBMCs. Receptors were obtained from a woman in her twenties or thirties in good health and CMV-seropositive.

The chain employs TRBV5-1 and TRBJ1-3, with 7 bases that match TRBD1. CDR3 length: 15 residues. Trimming removed 4 bases from V and 0 bases from J; junction bases left unmatched: 4. Germline-derived CDR1 and CDR2 are SGHRS and YFSETQ. CDR3 nucleotide sequence: TGCGCCAGCAGCCGGGACAGTCGCTCTGGAAACACCATATATTTT. It encodes CASSRDSRSGNTIYF.

This chain uses TRBV7-2 with TRBJ1-1; perhaps TRBD1 as D (5 bases). From germline, CDR1 is SGHTA and CDR2 FQGNSA. The CDR3 extends over 15 amino acids. The V end lost 2 bases, the J end lost 4 bases, and 14 bases lay between the germline ends. The CDR3 region is CASSLSGGYGTEAFF. The CDR3 coding sequence is TGTGCCAGCAGCTTATCCGGGGGGTACGGCACTGAAGCTTTCTTT.

The chain links TRBV11-2 to TRBJ2-7; the D gene is possibly TRBD2 (7 bases). The CDR3 has 16 amino acids. Germline-derived CDR1 and CDR2 are SGHAT and FQNNGV. V shed 1 base and J shed 6 bases, with 19 bases lying between them. CDR3 DNA: TGTGCCAGCAGCTTAGGGGTGGGGGGGGCTGACAGCGAGCAGTACTTC. It codes for CASSLGVGGADSEQYF.

This chain joins TRBV9 and TRBJ1-1; possible D gene TRBD1, 5 bases. CDR3 length: 17 residues. V lost 4 bases to trimming and J lost 3 bases, with 22 bases between them. The germline CDR1 and CDR2 sequences are SGDLS and YYNGEE. The CDR3 here is CASSRGTGGEWDTEAFF. The CDR3 DNA is TGTGCCAGCAGCAGAGGGACCGGGGGAGAATGGGACACTGAAGCTTTCTTT. The full variable domain, rest sourced from reference TRBV9 and TRBJ1-1, is DSGVTQTPKHLITATGQRVTLRCSPRSGDLSVYWYQQSLDQGLQFLIQYYNGEERAKGNILERFSAQQFPDLHSELNLSSLELGDSALYFCASSRGTGGEWDTEAFFGQGTRLTVV.

The chain links TRBV28 to TRBJ1-5; D possibly corresponds to TRBD1 (5 bases). CDR3 size: 15 residues. The V gene lost 7 bases and the J gene lost 2 bases, with 15 bases spanning the gap. Germline V CDR1 and CDR2: MDHEN, SYDVKM. The CDR3 region is CASITPGRGNQPQHF. In DNA form, the CDR3 reads TGTGCCAGCATAACTCCAGGGAGGGGCAATCAGCCCCAGCATTTT.

The rearrangement uses TRBV7-2 and TRBJ2-5; no clear D. The germline V and J ends were trimmed by 0 bases and 1 base, with 9 bases remaining between them. This CDR3 spans 15 amino acids. Germline CDR1 SGHTA, CDR2 FQGNSA. CDR3 loop: CASSLALGSQETQYF. The CDR3 nucleotides read TGTGCCAGCAGCTTAGCTTTGGGCAGCCAAGAGACCCAGTACTTC.

The chain employs TRBV15 and TRBJ1-5; the match to TRBD1 covers 9 bases. Trimming took 5 bases from V and 2 from J; bases not matched to a gene: 4. Germline V gene lookup returns CDR1 LNHNV and CDR2 YYDKDF (reference sequence). This CDR3 region has 15 residues. CDR3 in amino acids: CATSFWTGGNQPQHF. The CDR3, as DNA: TGTGCCACCAGCTTTTGGACAGGGGGCAATCAGCCCCAGCATTTT.

This chain links TRBV11-2 with TRBJ1-4, with no clear D. V was cut by 5 bases and J by 10 bases, with 17 bases left in between. Germline values: CDR1 SGHAT, CDR2 FQNNGV. The CDR3 covers 14 residues. CDR3 amino acids: CASSPDSGRRKLFF. CDR3 coding DNA: TGTGCCAGCAGCCCCGACTCGGGTCGGCGAAAACTGTTTTTT.

The chain is built from TRBV4-2 and TRBJ2-2, with TRBD1 as a possible D gene (6 bases). V was pared by 0 bases and J by 7 bases, with 9 bases between. CDR1 LGHNA and CDR2 YNFKEQ come from the germline V gene. This CDR3 comprises 14 residues. DNA of the CDR3: TGTGCCAGCAGCCAAGACCCGGACAGCGGGGAGCTGTTTTTT. It specifies CASSQDPDSGELFF.

J is TRBJ1-6 and V is TRBV7-8; D possibly corresponds to TRBD1 (5 bases). The V end was cut by 1 base, the J end by 2 bases, with 15 bases between. The germline gives CDR1 SGHVS, CDR2 FQNEAQ. The CDR3 length is 18 residues. The chain's CDR3 is CASSLEFRVQPYNSPLHF. The CDR3 DNA reads TGTGCCAGCAGCTTAGAATTCAGGGTGCAGCCCTATAATTCACCCCTCCACTTT.

This clone was picked up a small number of times. The chain carries TRBV2 and TRBJ2-1; 11 bases map to TRBD2. Looked up from germline, CDR1 is SNHLY and CDR2 is FYNNEI. This CDR3 is 17 amino acids long. After removal of 5 bases from V and 0 bases from J, the junction contained 6 bases not matched to a gene. CDR3 in amino acids: CASSRLAGISSYNEQFF. CDR3 DNA: TGTGCCAGCAGTCGACTAGCGGGGATAAGCTCCTACAATGAGCAGTTCTTC.

The V call is TRBV7-6, the J call TRBJ2-1, with a tentative D call TRBD2 (5 bases). Germline assignment: CDR1 SGHVS and CDR2 FNYEAQ. Trimming pared 5 bases from V and 0 bases from J, leaving 11 bases between. This CDR3 comprises 15 residues. The CDR3 here is CASSQAVSSYNEQFF. CDR3 sequence (DNA): TGTGCCAGCAGCCAAGCGGTGTCCTCCTACAATGAGCAGTTCTTC.

This clone was found once. The rearrangement joins TRBV9 to TRBJ1-2; 7 nucleotides align to TRBD1. This CDR3 comprises 16 residues. Germline-derived CDR1 and CDR2 are SGDLS and YYNGEE. Trimming cost V 4 bases and J 2 bases; bases outside gene matches: 11. CDR3 nucleotides: TGTGCCAGCAGCCTATCCCAGGGGACAGTCAACTATGGCTACACCTTC. Translated, it gives CASSLSQGTVNYGYTF.

Remarks on this clone: Other DNA sequences in the sample encode the same CDR3. V is TRBV5-1 and J is TRBJ1-2; D possibly corresponds to TRBD1 (5 bases). The V and J ends lost 0 bases and 8 bases respectively, with 11 bases between them. The CDR3 runs 13 residues. From germline, CDR1 is SGHRS and CDR2 YFSETQ. CDR3 in DNA: TGCGCCAGCAGCTTGGGGCAGGGTGGCGGCTACACCTTC. Translating gives CASSLGQGGGYTF.

This clone was seen a single time. The rearrangement links TRBV5-1 to TRBJ2-1; TRBD2 aligns across 12 bases. Germline CDR1 SGHRS, CDR2 YFSETQ. This CDR3 is 16 amino acids long. V was pared by 4 bases and J by 8 bases, with 10 bases of the junction left unmatched. DNA of the CDR3: TGCGCCAGCAGCGGGGGCGCTAGCGGGGGGGCCGATGAGCAGTTCTTC. Amino acid sequence: CASSGGASGGADEQFF.

V and J are TRBV28 and TRBJ2-1; D possibly corresponds to TRBD1 (6 bases). Trimming removed 0 bases at V and 4 bases at J, with 10 bases between. Germline values: CDR1 MDHEN, CDR2 SYDVKM. The CDR3 is 15 residues long. The CDR3 DNA is TGTGCCAGCAGTTTATGGGCAGACAGGTACAATGAGCAGTTCTTC. Protein product: CASSLWADRYNEQFF.

The chain combines TRBV7-2 with TRBJ2-3; 12 bases line up with TRBD2. V shed 5 bases and J 1 base; nucleotides not matched to a gene: 10. This CDR3 region has 18 residues. Germline V gene sequence: CDR1 SGHTA, CDR2 FQGNSA. The DNA for the CDR3 is TGTGCCAGCAGCAGACTAGCGGGGGCCAAAGGAGGCACAGATACGCAGTATTTT. It translates to CASSRLAGAKGGTDTQYF.

This chain links TRBV7-8 with TRBJ2-1; maybe TRBD1 (6 bases). Per germline, CDR1 SGHVS and CDR2 FQNEAQ. V shed 4 bases and J shed 14 bases, with 15 bases lying between them. The CDR3 covers 12 residues. The CDR3 spells CASSSHGQIEFF. For the CDR3, the DNA is TGTGCCAGCAGCTCGCATGGACAGATTGAGTTCTTC.

The J gene is TRBJ2-7, the V gene TRBV10-3, with D possibly being TRBD2 (6 bases). The germline CDR1 and CDR2 sequences are ENHRY and SYGVKD. V was clipped by 3 bases and J by 1 base, with 25 bases between them. There are 19 residues in the CDR3. The CDR3 protein is CAISEGSSGLYRESYEQYF. For the CDR3, the DNA is TGTGCCATCAGTGAAGGAAGTAGCGGCCTCTACCGGGAGTCCTACGAGCAGTACTTC.

V gene TRBV7-3 combines with J gene TRBJ2-2; D is perhaps TRBD2 (6 bases). Trimming pared 5 bases from V and 8 bases from J, leaving 9 bases between. Germline V gene data show CDR1 as SGHTA and CDR2 as FQGTGA. This CDR3 has 12 residues. In DNA, the CDR3 is TGTGCCAGCAGCCCCCGGGGGGGGGAGCTGTTTTTT. Translation gives CASSPRGGELFF.

This sequence joins TRBV7-9 and TRBJ1-5, with 7 bases aligning to TRBD1. CDR1 is SEHNR, CDR2 FQNEAQ, per germline (reference sequence). This CDR3 has 13 amino acids. The V segment lost 5 bases and the J segment 5 bases; nucleotides outside the gene matches: 3. Here the CDR3 reads CASSRTGDQPQHF. Written as DNA, the CDR3 is TGTGCCAGCAGCCGGACAGGCGATCAGCCCCAGCATTTT.

The chain has TRBV5-1 and TRBJ1-2; 9 bases fit TRBD1. CDR1 and CDR2 (germline): SGHRS, YFSETQ. Losses at the gene ends were 5 bases for V and 7 bases for J; bases not matched to a gene: 9. The CDR3 length is 14 residues. The chain's CDR3 is CASSYGTGIGGYTF. In DNA, the CDR3 is TGCGCCAGCAGTTACGGGACAGGGATAGGTGGCTACACCTTC.

The chain links TRBV5-8 to TRBJ1-2; TRBD1 is a possible D gene (5 bases). Deletions cut 0 bases from V and 0 bases from J, with 18 bases between. CDR1 and CDR2 from the germline V gene are SGHTS and YDEGEE. The CDR3 is 18 residues long. Written as DNA, the CDR3 is TGTGCCAGCAGCTTGGTTCGGGGGAAGGTTAGAGCTAACTATGGCTACACCTTC. Encoded protein: CASSLVRGKVRANYGYTF.

The gene calls are TRBV9 and TRBJ2-1, with TRBD2 matching 12 bases. The germline V gene encodes CDR1 SGDLS and CDR2 YYNGEE. Trimming took 4 bases from V and 4 from J; bases not matched to a gene: 12. This CDR3 comprises 18 residues. This CDR3 is CASSHPTSGGQWYNEQFF. CDR3 bases: TGTGCCAGCAGCCATCCGACTAGCGGGGGTCAATGGTACAATGAGCAGTTCTTC.

This chain joins TRBV4-2 and TRBJ1-1; a weak D match, TRBD1 (6 bases). The germline V gene has CDR1 LGHNA and CDR2 YNFKEQ. The CDR3 consists of 15 residues. Deletions cut 0 bases from V and 5 bases from J, with 13 bases between. The CDR3, as DNA: TGTGCCAGCAGCCAAGAGGTTTACAGGGAGACTGAAGCTTTCTTT. It yields the protein CASSQEVYRETEAFF.

This sequence joins TRBV11-2 and TRBJ1-1; D is perhaps TRBD1 (5 bases). This CDR3 is 16 amino acids long. Trimming left V 0 bases short and J 5 bases short, with 16 bases between. Germline V gene data show CDR1 as SGHAT and CDR2 as FQNNGV. This CDR3 is CASSLDSRLRGTEAFF. The CDR3 DNA is TGTGCCAGCAGCTTAGATAGTCGGCTACGGGGGACTGAAGCTTTCTTT.

The V call is TRBV9, the J call TRBJ2-6; 8 positions match TRBD1. Trimming took 7 bases from V and 1 from J; bases not matched to a gene: 4. Germline V gene data show CDR1 as SGDLS and CDR2 as YYNGEE. This CDR3 region has 15 residues. The CDR3 DNA follows: TGTGCCAGCGCTCAGGGGGCGTCTGGGGCCAACGTCCTGACTTTC. Protein product: CASAQGASGANVLTF.